The T cell receptor (beta chain) described here comes from a study of CD8+ T cells in alopecia areata. Study as a whole: Treatment with tofacitinib (6 to 18 months) was followed by 6 months off drug.

The study, taken as a whole, reports: Higher clonality was seen in lesional scalp than in normal scalp, especially in alopecia totalis/universalis. Tofacitinib significantly brought down scalp clonality and expanded CD8+ clones among top 100.

Treatment defined: oral pan-JAK inhibitor, 5-10 mg twice daily. Lesional scalp punch biopsies and peripheral blood came from alopecia areata patients. Trimming pared 3 bases from V and 9 bases from J, leaving 18 bases between. The CDR3 has 15 residues. Germline-derived CDR1 and CDR2 are GTSNPN and SVGIG (reference sequence). As regards this clone: Its antigen is currently unknown. The sample has other DNA sequences that encode this CDR3 too.

cDNA serving as the sequencing template came from extracted, reverse transcribed RNA. Sequenced by immunoSEQ multiplex PCR; TCRdb stores in-frame clones only, minus some. The table records 270,000 or so clones, roughly 60% of them present only once. The J gene is TRBJ1-6, the V gene TRBV30; D not resolved. The clonotype originates from a human donor with alopecia areata. The input for sequencing was CD4+ T cells sorted from blood, taken at week 24, from a patient treated with tofacitinib. DNA of the CDR3: TGTGCCTGGAGCATGGACCTCACGGGTGGTTCACCCCTCCACTTT. This gives the protein CAWSMDLTGGSPLHF.